A selection of T cell receptor beta chains follows, all from one sample in a study of lymphopenia after photon versus proton radiotherapy. Assay used: immunoSEQ multiplex PCR; TCRdb lists only in-frame clones, some missing. The table records about 160,000 clones, 70% to 90% of them present only once. The specimen comprised peripheral blood, sampled from a patient treated with photon-based radiotherapy. These receptors all come from a man in his forties or fifties with gastric cancer. Both conserved end residues are part of each CDR3. A D gene is named only where the DNA matches it firmly. Clone size is stated in some rows and not others, as once, few, many or a class when expanded.

CDR3,DNA,V,D,size,J
CASSQGTDISYEQYF,TGTGCCAGCAGCCAAGGGACTGATATCTCCTACGAGCAGTACTTC,TRBV4-2,NA,NA,TRBJ2-7
CASSSQGTGTQYF,TGTGCCAGCAGTTCACAGGGCACGGGGACCCAGTACTTC,TRBV6-6,NA,NA,TRBJ2-5
CASSSAGQAYEQYF,TGTGCCAGCAGCTCGGCGGGACAGGCCTACGAGCAGTACTTC,TRBV7-9,TRBD1,few,TRBJ2-7
CASRGQSSYNEQFF,TGTGCCAGCAGGGGACAAAGCTCCTACAATGAGCAGTTCTTC,TRBV2,NA,NA,TRBJ2-1
CASSTRGFGAFF,TGTGCCAGCAGCACACGAGGGTTCGGGGCTTTCTTT,TRBV5-4,NA,NA,TRBJ1-1
CASSLVKAPQHF,TGTGCCAGCAGCTTGGTCAAAGCGCCCCAGCATTTT,TRBV5-8,NA,once,TRBJ1-5
CASSQGASSGGRGGELFF,TGCGCCAGCAGCCAGGGGGCTAGCAGTGGCGGGAGGGGCGGGGAGCTGTTTTTT,TRBV4-1,TRBD2,NA,TRBJ2-2
CASSYTGTGVYEQYF,TGTGCCAGCAGTTACACCGGGACAGGGGTCTACGAGCAGTACTTC,TRBV6-5,TRBD1,NA,TRBJ2-7
CASSLVSGSYEQYF,TGTGCCAGCAGCTTAGTGTCTGGCTCCTACGAGCAGTACTTC,TRBV7-8,NA,NA,TRBJ2-7
CASSSGGYGYTF,TGTGCCAGCAGCTCCGGGGGGTATGGCTACACCTTC,TRBV28,NA,NA,TRBJ1-2
CASSAPGLGYEQYF,TGTGCCAGTAGTGCACCGGGACTAGGATACGAGCAGTACTTC,TRBV19,TRBD2,NA,TRBJ2-7
CASSLLTGNLAMAFYEQYF,TGTGCCAGCAGCTTGTTGACAGGGAACCTCGCTATGGCCTTCTACGAGCAGTACTTC,TRBV5-8,TRBD1,NA,TRBJ2-7
CASSQENSRQGADNEQFF,TGCGCCAGCAGTCAGGAGAATAGCCGACAGGGGGCGGACAATGAGCAGTTCTTC,TRBV23-1,TRBD1,NA,TRBJ2-1
CASSGGRVNYEQYF,TGTGCCAGCAGCGGAGGGAGGGTTAACTACGAGCAGTACTTC,TRBV11-3,TRBD2,NA,TRBJ2-7
CASSLGPARDEKLFF,TGTGCCAGCAGCCTCGGACCTGCAAGGGATGAAAAACTGTTTTTT,TRBV5-8,NA,NA,TRBJ1-4
CAISPRGASTDTQYF,TGTGCCATCAGTCCACGCGGGGCTAGCACAGATACGCAGTATTTT,TRBV10-3,NA,NA,TRBJ2-3
CASTQDRDYGYTF,TGTGCCAGCACCCAGGACAGGGACTATGGCTACACCTTC,TRBV2,TRBD1,NA,TRBJ1-2
CASSYRQEGEVAFF,TGTGCCAGCAGTTACCGACAGGAGGGGGAGGTTGCTTTCTTT,TRBV6-5,NA,NA,TRBJ1-1
CASSLYPQETQYF,TGTGCCAGCAGCTTATACCCTCAGGAGACCCAGTACTTC,TRBV7-9,NA,NA,TRBJ2-5
CASSEAGLAGHEQYF,TGTGCCAGCAGTGAAGCGGGACTAGCGGGCCACGAGCAGTACTTC,TRBV6-1,TRBD2,NA,TRBJ2-7
CASSRPGTDSGNTIYF,TGCGCCAGCAGCCGACCAGGGACCGACTCTGGAAACACCATATATTTT,TRBV4-1,NA,NA,TRBJ1-3
CASGTGVLNEKLFF,TGTGCCAGCGGGACAGGGGTTTTAAATGAAAAACTGTTTTTT,TRBV7-7,TRBD1,NA,TRBJ1-4
CALGGDRFYEQYF,TGTGCCTTGGGGGGGGACAGGTTCTACGAGCAGTACTTC,TRBV30,NA,NA,TRBJ2-7
CSVGNRSSGNTIYF,TGCAGCGTTGGAAACAGGAGCTCTGGAAACACCATATATTTT,TRBV29-1,NA,NA,TRBJ1-3